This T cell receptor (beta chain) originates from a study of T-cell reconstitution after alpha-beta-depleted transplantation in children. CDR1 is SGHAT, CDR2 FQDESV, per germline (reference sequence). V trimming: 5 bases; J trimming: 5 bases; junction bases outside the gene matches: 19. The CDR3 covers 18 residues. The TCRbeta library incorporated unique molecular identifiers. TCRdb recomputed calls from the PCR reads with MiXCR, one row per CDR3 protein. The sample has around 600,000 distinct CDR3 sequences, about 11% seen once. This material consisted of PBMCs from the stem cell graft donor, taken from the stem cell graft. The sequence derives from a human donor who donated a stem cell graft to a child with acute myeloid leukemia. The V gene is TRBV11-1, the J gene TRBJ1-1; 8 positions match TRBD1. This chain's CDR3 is CASSPWTGRVVAGTEAFF. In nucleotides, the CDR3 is TGTGCCAGCAGCCCTTGGACAGGGCGGGTAGTAGCAGGGACTGAAGCTTTCTTT.